This T cell receptor beta chain was sequenced during a study of OX40 agonist ivuxolimab in advanced cancers. Trimming at V came to 0 bases and at J to 6 bases, leaving 8 bases not matched to a gene. This CDR3 spans 17 amino acids. From germline, CDR1 is SNHLY and CDR2 FYNNEI. Whole-study findings and limits: On average, CD8+ T cells showed a greater number of expanded clones than CD4+.

Here immunoSEQ multiplex PCR was the method, and the copy in TCRdb shows in-frame clones only, minus some. The data contain 22,000 or so clones, 75% to 90% of them singletons. On this clone: What it binds is unknown.

The V call is TRBV2, the J call TRBJ2-7; 13 bases line up with TRBD2. Sequences were derived from CD4+ or CD8+ T cells sorted from blood, sampled in a trial of the OX40 agonist ivuxolimab. This TCR was sampled from an adult with an advanced solid tumor such as melanoma, head and neck, liver or kidney cancer. CDR3 sequence (DNA): TGTGCCAGCAGTGAAGCGGGACTAGCGGGGCCGGGGAGCGAGCAGTACTTC. Its protein product is CASSEAGLAGPGSEQYF.